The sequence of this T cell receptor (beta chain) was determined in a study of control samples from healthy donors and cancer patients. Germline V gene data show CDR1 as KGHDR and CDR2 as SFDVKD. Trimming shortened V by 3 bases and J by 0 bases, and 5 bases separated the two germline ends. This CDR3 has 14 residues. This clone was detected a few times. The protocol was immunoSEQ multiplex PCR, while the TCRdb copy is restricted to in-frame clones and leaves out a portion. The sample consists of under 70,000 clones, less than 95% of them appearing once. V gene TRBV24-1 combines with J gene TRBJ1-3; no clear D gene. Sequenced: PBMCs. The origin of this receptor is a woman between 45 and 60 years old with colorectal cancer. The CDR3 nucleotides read TGTGCCACCAGTGATGTATACTCTGGAAACACCATATATTTT. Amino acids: CATSDVYSGNTIYF.